A single TCR beta chain is shown here with its context. Recruitment covered about 25 US areas and drew participants whose ages spanned about 18 to 89 years. Participants were placed into cohorts based on the clinical history they reported. Source study methods: Amplifying reference gene primers gave estimates of nucleated cell counts. This table comes from immunoSEQ multiplex PCR, and its TCRdb copy is limited to in-frame clones, with some not included. V and J calls and clone size follow that table, whereas D and trimming were derived from the DNA. This table holds about 260,000 clones, 70% to 90% found once. Trimming took 5 bases from V and 5 from J; bases not matched to a gene: 9. The CDR3 has 16 amino acids. Germline CDR1 reads SGHNT; CDR2 reads YENEEA. This sample was included in a study of blood T cell repertoires in COVID-19. Study-wide context: Researchers got acute and convalescent COVID-19 samples from the United States, Italy and Spain.

The sample was PBMCs or T cells enriched from blood (not recorded which). The rearrangement joins TRBV11-3 to TRBJ1-6; 7 bases map to TRBD1. The receptor's source is a woman between 40 and 55 years old with acute COVID-19. CDR3 residues: CASSLHRGFNNSPLHF. CDR3 DNA sequence: TGTGCCAGCAGCCTCCACAGGGGCTTTAATAATTCACCCCTCCACTTT.